The sequence of this TCR beta chain was determined in a study of blood T cell repertoires in COVID-19. Many counts were recorded for this clone. V lost 2 bases and J 6 bases, leaving 11 bases between the germline ends. Germline V gene data show CDR1 as MNHNS and CDR2 as SASEGT. There are 14 residues in the CDR3. In the original analysis: Estimation of nucleated cell counts was performed using reference gene primer amplification. Only in-frame clones appear in the TCRdb table, and some are missing; sequencing was by immunoSEQ multiplex PCR. V, J and clone size are taken as reported in that table, and D and trimming were inferred from the DNA itself. The sample lists over 250,000 clones; over 75% were seen once.

This sequence joins TRBV6-1 and TRBJ2-1, with D possibly being TRBD1 (6 bases). This receptor was identified in a man in his fifties with active or convalescent COVID-19. The specimen sequenced was peripheral blood. The CDR3 region is CASSEYRAGNEQFF. The CDR3, as DNA: TGTGCCAGCAGTGAATACAGGGCGGGCAATGAGCAGTTCTTC.